This TCR beta chain was recovered during a study of blood T cell repertoires in COVID-19. The germline gives CDR1 MGHRA, CDR2 YSYEKL. The V segment lost 2 bases and the J segment 5 bases; nucleotides outside the gene matches: 12. The CDR3 totals 17 residues. Profiling relied on immunoSEQ multiplex PCR, and the TCRdb table lists in-frame clones only, not all of them. The data hold approximately 68,000 clones, with 65% to 90% observed a single time. This clonotype was sampled from a woman aged 55-75 years with acute or convalescent COVID-19. The rearrangement links TRBV4-1 to TRBJ2-5; 9 positions match TRBD2. Sequencing was done on a sample of peripheral blood. CDR3 sequence: CASSQRLAGARGETQYF. For the CDR3, the DNA is TGCGCCAGCAGCCAAAGGTTAGCGGGGGCCCGAGGGGAGACCCAGTACTTC.